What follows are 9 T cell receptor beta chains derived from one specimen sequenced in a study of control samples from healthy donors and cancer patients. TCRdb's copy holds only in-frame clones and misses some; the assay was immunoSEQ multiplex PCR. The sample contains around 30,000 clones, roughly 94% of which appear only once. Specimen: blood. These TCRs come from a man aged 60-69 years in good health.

The DNA of the CDR3 is TGTGCCAGTAGTCTGGGAGTGGGCCAAAAGAATCAGCCCCAGCATTTT. Amino acid sequence: CASSLGVGQKNQPQHF. The V and J genes are TRBV19 and TRBJ1-5; D remains ambiguous. Germline V gives CDR1 LNHDA, CDR2 SQIVND (reference sequence). CDR3 size: 16 residues. V lost 5 bases, J lost 4 bases, and 18 bases lay in between.

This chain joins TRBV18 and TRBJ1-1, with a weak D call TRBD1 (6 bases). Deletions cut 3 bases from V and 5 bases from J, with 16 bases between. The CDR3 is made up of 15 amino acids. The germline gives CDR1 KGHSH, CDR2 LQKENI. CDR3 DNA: TGTGCCAGCTCACCGCGACAGGAGGTGGGAACTGAAGCTTTCTTT. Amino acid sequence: CASSPRQEVGTEAFF.

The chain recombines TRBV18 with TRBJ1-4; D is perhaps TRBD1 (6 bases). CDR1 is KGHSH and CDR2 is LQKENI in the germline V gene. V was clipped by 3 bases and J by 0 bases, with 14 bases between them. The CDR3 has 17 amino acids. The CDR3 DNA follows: TGTGCCAGCTCACCTAGGGGGAAACTCGCAACTAATGAAAAACTGTTTTTT. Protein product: CASSPRGKLATNEKLFF.

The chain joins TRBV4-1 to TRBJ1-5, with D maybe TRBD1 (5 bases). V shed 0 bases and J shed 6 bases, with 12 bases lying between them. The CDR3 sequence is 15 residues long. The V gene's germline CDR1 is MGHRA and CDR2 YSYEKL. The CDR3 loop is CASSQDPGNSQPQHF. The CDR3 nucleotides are TGCGCCAGCAGCCAAGATCCAGGGAATAGTCAGCCCCAGCATTTT.

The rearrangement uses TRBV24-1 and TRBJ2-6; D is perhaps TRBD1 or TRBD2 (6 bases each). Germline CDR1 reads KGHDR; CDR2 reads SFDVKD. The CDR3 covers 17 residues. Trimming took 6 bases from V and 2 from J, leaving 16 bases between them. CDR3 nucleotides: TGTGCCACCAGTACACCGGGGGCTGTAGCTGGGGCCAACGTCCTGACTTTC. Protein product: CATSTPGAVAGANVLTF.

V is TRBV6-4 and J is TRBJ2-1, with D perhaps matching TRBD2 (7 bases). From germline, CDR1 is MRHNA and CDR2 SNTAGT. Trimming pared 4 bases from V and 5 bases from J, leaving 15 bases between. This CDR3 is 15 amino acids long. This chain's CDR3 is CASSATWGGNNEQFF. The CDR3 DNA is TGTGCCAGCAGTGCCACTTGGGGGGGCAACAATGAGCAGTTCTTC.

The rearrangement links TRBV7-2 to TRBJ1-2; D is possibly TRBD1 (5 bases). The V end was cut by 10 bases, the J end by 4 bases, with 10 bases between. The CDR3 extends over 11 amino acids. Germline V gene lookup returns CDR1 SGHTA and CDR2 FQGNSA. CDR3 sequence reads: CAIKRGYGYTF. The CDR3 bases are TGTGCCATCAAAAGGGGCTATGGCTACACCTTC. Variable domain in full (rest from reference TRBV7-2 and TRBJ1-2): GAGVSQSPSNKVTEKGKDVELRCDPISGHTALYWYRQSLGQGLEFLIYFQGNSAPDKSGLPSDRFSAERTGGSVSTLTIQRTQQEDSAVYLCAIKRGYGYTFGSGTRLTVV.

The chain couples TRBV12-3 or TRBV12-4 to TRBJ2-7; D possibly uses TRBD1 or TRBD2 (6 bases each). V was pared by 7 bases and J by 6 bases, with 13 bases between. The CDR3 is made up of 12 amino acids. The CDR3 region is CASNWGAGEQYF. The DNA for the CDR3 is TGTGCCAGCAACTGGGGGGCAGGCGAGCAGTACTTC.

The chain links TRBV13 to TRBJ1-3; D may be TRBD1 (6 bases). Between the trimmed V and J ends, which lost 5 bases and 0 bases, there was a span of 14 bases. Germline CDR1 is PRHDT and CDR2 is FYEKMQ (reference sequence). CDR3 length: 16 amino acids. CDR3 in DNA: TGTGCCAGCAGCGCCGGGACACTACCCTCTGGAAACACCATATATTTT. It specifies CASSAGTLPSGNTIYF. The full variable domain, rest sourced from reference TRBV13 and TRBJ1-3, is AAGVIQSPRHLIKEKRETATLKCYPIPRHDTVYWYQQGPGQDPQFLISFYEKMQSDKGSIPDRFSAQQFSDYHSELNMSSLELGDSALYFCASSAGTLPSGNTIYFGEGSWLTVV.